The 23 T cell receptor beta chains below were found in one sample sequenced in a study of T cell responses to AZD1222 COVID-19 vaccine. TCRdb's copy holds only in-frame clones and misses some; the assay was immunoSEQ multiplex PCR. The data hold approximately 200,000 clones, with almost 90% observed a single time. The sample consisted of peripheral blood, taken on day 0 of AZD1222 vaccination. These receptors were collected from an adult in good health.

The chain employs TRBV30 and TRBJ1-1, with D unclear. The CDR3 is made up of 17 amino acids. Trimming left V 5 bases short and J 1 base short, with 23 bases between. The germline V gene encodes CDR1 GTSNPN and CDR2 SVGIG (reference sequence). CDR3 loop: CAWVNVSWTFPNTEAFF. In DNA form, the CDR3 reads TGTGCCTGGGTGAATGTCTCTTGGACTTTTCCGAACACTGAAGCTTTCTTT. The whole variable domain, filled in from reference TRBV30 and TRBJ1-1, reads SQTIHQWPATLVQPVGSPLSLECTVEGTSNPNLYWYRQAAGRGLQLLFYSVGIGQISSEVPQNLSASRPQDRQFILSSKKLLLSDSGFYLCAWVNVSWTFPNTEAFFGQGTRLTVV.

This clone came up once. CDR3 protein: CAWSGQGYQPQHF. In nucleotides, the CDR3 is TGTGCCTGGAGTGGCCAGGGTTATCAGCCCCAGCATTTT. The V and J genes are TRBV30 and TRBJ1-5, with D perhaps matching TRBD1 (5 bases). Trimming stripped 1 base from V and 5 bases from J, with 9 bases between. CDR1 is GTSNPN and CDR2 is SVGIG in the germline V gene (reference sequence). The CDR3 extends over 13 amino acids.

CDR3 DNA sequence: TGTGCCAGCAGCGTCGACAGGGGACACACCGGGGAGCTGTTTTTT. Its translation is CASSVDRGHTGELFF. This chain connects TRBV7-2 to TRBJ2-2, with 8 bases identical to TRBD1. Germline trimming cut 5 bases from V and 3 bases from J; bases unmatched to any gene: 5. The CDR3 loop spans 15 amino acids. Germline assignment: CDR1 SGHTA and CDR2 FQGNSA. Full variable domain (outside the CDR3, taken from reference TRBV7-2 and TRBJ2-2): GAGVSQSPSNKVTEKGKDVELRCDPISGHTALYWYRQSLGQGLEFLIYFQGNSAPDKSGLPSDRFSAERTGGSVSTLTIQRTQQEDSAVYLCASSVDRGHTGELFFGEGSRLTVL.

The DNA for the CDR3 is TGCAGCGTTTTTGGGACTACTAAAGAGACCCAGTACTTC. It encodes CSVFGTTKETQYF. The chain is built from TRBV29-1 and TRBJ2-5; 7 nucleotides align to TRBD2. J gave up 3 bases and V 5 bases, and 6 bases lay outside the gene matches. The germline V gene encodes CDR1 SQVTM and CDR2 ANQGSEA. The CDR3 runs 13 residues. Complete variable domain (other parts from reference TRBV29-1 and TRBJ2-5): SAVISQKPSRDICQRGTSLTIQCQVDSQVTMMFWYRQQPGQSLTLIATANQGSEATYESGFVIDKFPISRPNLTFSTLTVSNMSPEDSSIYLCSVFGTTKETQYFGPGTRLLVL.

The chain links TRBV10-3 to TRBJ1-5; D not resolved. Trimming stripped 8 bases from V and 3 bases from J, with 14 bases between. The CDR3 sequence is 14 residues long. Germline V gene lookup returns CDR1 ENHRY and CDR2 SYGVKD. CDR3: CAIEGKGANQPQHF. The DNA for the CDR3 is TGTGCCATCGAGGGTAAGGGTGCCAATCAGCCCCAGCATTTT.

The chain employs TRBV10-3 and TRBJ2-1; D is perhaps TRBD1 (6 bases). The germline gives CDR1 ENHRY, CDR2 SYGVKD. The CDR3 spans 13 residues. V gave up 9 bases and J gave up 5 bases, with 14 bases separating them. The CDR3 spells CAITGTPDNEQFF. CDR3 DNA: TGTGCCATAACCGGGACACCAGACAATGAGCAGTTCTTC.

V is TRBV10-3 and J is TRBJ2-3, with unresolved D. Trimming pared 10 bases from V and 3 bases from J, leaving 8 bases between. Per germline, CDR1 ENHRY and CDR2 SYGVKD. This CDR3 comprises 11 residues. CDR3 amino acids: CATDGTDTQYF. DNA for the CDR3: TGTGCCACCGACGGTACAGATACGCAGTATTTT.

The gene calls are TRBV9 and TRBJ1-4; D gene ambiguous. The CDR3 sequence is 14 residues long. Trimming shortened V by 3 bases and J by 6 bases, and 12 bases separated the two germline ends. Germline CDR1 reads SGDLS; CDR2 reads YYNGEE. In nucleotides, the CDR3 is TGTGCCAGCAGCGGTAGACCTGGGGATGAAAAACTGTTTTTT. Translating it yields CASSGRPGDEKLFF.

The chain employs TRBV10-1 and TRBJ2-3, with TRBD2 matching over 9 bases. Germline assignment: CDR1 WNHNN and CDR2 SYGVQD (reference sequence). V shed 0 bases, J shed 2 bases, and the junction held 3 bases outside the gene matches. The CDR3 is 16 amino acids. This chain's CDR3 is CASSESLAGTTDTQYF. DNA of the CDR3: TGCGCCAGCAGTGAGTCGCTAGCGGGGACCACAGATACGCAGTATTTT.

This rearrangement joins TRBV29-1 to TRBJ1-5, with D perhaps TRBD1 (5 bases). The V and J ends lost 7 bases and 0 bases respectively, with 22 bases between them. Germline CDR1 and CDR2: SQVTM and ANQGSEA. This CDR3 comprises 17 residues. Here the CDR3 reads CSGCRSDGGFSNQPQHF. In DNA, the CDR3 is TGCAGCGGCTGTCGTTCGGATGGGGGATTTAGCAATCAGCCCCAGCATTTT. The full variable domain, in which reference TRBV29-1 and TRBJ1-5 provide the parts outside the CDR3, is SAVISQKPSRDICQRGTSLTIQCQVDSQVTMMFWYRQQPGQSLTLIATANQGSEATYESGFVIDKFPISRPNLTFSTLTVSNMSPEDSSIYLCSGCRSDGGFSNQPQHFGDGTRLSIL.

The rearrangement links TRBV7-6 to TRBJ1-6; no firm D call. Trimming cost V 5 bases and J 6 bases, with 11 bases left between them. The CDR3 extends over 14 amino acids. In germline, CDR1 is SGHVS, CDR2 FNYEAQ. CDR3 coding DNA: TGTGCCAGCAGCGCGAGATCGGGTAATTCACCCCTCCACTTT. Amino acids: CASSARSGNSPLHF.

This chain links TRBV30 with TRBJ1-3; D uncertain. The germline V gene encodes CDR1 GTSNPN and CDR2 SVGIG (reference sequence). V gave up 3 bases and J gave up 4 bases, with 22 bases separating them. CDR3 length equals 17 residues. CDR3 residues: CAWSYIGRRWSGNTIYF. The CDR3 DNA reads TGTGCCTGGAGCTACATTGGTAGGCGTTGGTCAGGAAACACCATATATTTT.

This sequence joins TRBV9 and TRBJ2-2, with 13 nucleotides matching TRBD2. This CDR3 has 18 residues. The trim removed 3 bases at V and 5 bases at J, leaving 10 bases unmatched. From germline, CDR1 is SGDLS and CDR2 YYNGEE. In DNA form, the CDR3 reads TGTGCCAGCAGCGCCACCGGACTAGCGGGGGAAGCAACCGGGGAGCTGTTTTTT. Protein product: CASSATGLAGEATGELFF.

The genes are TRBV11-2 and TRBJ1-1; D is unclear. CDR1 is SGHAT and CDR2 is FQNNGV in the germline V gene. Deletions cut 5 bases from V and 1 base from J, with 8 bases between. There are 13 residues in the CDR3. In DNA, the CDR3 is TGTGCCAGCAGCGCGCTCCAGAACACTGAAGCTTTCTTT. Translation gives CASSALQNTEAFF. Together with reference TRBV11-2 and TRBJ1-1, the CDR3 gives the full variable domain: EAGVAQSPRYKIIEKRQSVAFWCNPISGHATLYWYQQILGQGPKLLIQFQNNGVVDDSQLPKDRFSAERLKGVDSTLKIQPAKLEDSAVYLCASSALQNTEAFFGQGTRLTVV.

The chain couples TRBV5-1 to TRBJ1-1, with a tentative D call TRBD1 (6 bases). Trimming left V 0 bases short and J 1 base short, with 13 bases between. Germline V gene data show CDR1 as SGHRS and CDR2 as YFSETQ. The CDR3 totals 16 residues. CDR3 sequence: CASSLAHGRGNTEAFF. The CDR3 DNA reads as TGCGCCAGCAGCTTGGCCCACGGCAGGGGGAACACTGAAGCTTTCTTT.

The V call is TRBV18, the J call TRBJ2-7; weak D call: TRBD2 (7 bases). Trimming pared 6 bases from V and 3 bases from J, leaving 15 bases between. This CDR3 contains 14 residues. Per the germline V gene, CDR1 is KGHSH and CDR2 is LQKENI. The CDR3 protein is CASSPQGGGYEQYF. DNA of the CDR3: TGTGCCAGCTCCCCGCAAGGGGGGGGCTACGAGCAGTACTTC.

This clone came up once. The chain carries TRBV5-6 and TRBJ2-3; 8 nucleotides agree with TRBD2. CDR1 and CDR2 (germline): SGHDT, YYEEEE. Trimming at V came to 5 bases and at J to 4 bases, leaving 6 bases not matched to a gene. The CDR3 extends over 14 amino acids. The DNA for the CDR3 is TGTGCCAGCAGGCTTCTAGCGGGCCCAGATACGCAGTATTTT. This encodes CASRLLAGPDTQYF.

The chain couples TRBV18 to TRBJ2-7, with D tentatively TRBD1 (6 bases). The V gene lost 5 bases and the J gene lost 3 bases, with 11 bases spanning the gap. From germline, CDR1 is KGHSH and CDR2 LQKENI. This CDR3 is 13 amino acids long. The CDR3, as DNA: TGTGCCAGCTCAGCCGACAGGAGCTACGAGCAGTACTTC. Protein product: CASSADRSYEQYF.

This clone was recorded only once. The chain has TRBV5-1 and TRBJ1-5; D uncertain. The length of the CDR3 is 13 residues. V was pared by 7 bases and J by 0 bases, with 8 bases between. The germline V gene has CDR1 SGHRS and CDR2 YFSETQ. The CDR3 DNA sequence: TGCGCCAGCCGGAGGGATAGCAATCAGCCCCAGCATTTT. Translated, it gives CASRRDSNQPQHF.

This sequence joins TRBV27 and TRBJ2-7; 9 bases line up with TRBD1. CDR1 and CDR2 from the germline V gene are MNHEY and SMNVEV (reference sequence). Germline trimming cut 4 bases from V and 3 bases from J; bases unmatched to any gene: 4. This CDR3 has 14 amino acids. CDR3 bases: TGTGCCAGCAGTTCCCGGGACAGGGACTACGAGCAGTACTTC. Amino acid sequence: CASSSRDRDYEQYF.

This chain joins TRBV4-1 and TRBJ2-5; D is undetermined. Deletions cut 0 bases from V and 4 bases from J, with 9 bases between. CDR3 length: 14 residues. CDR1 MGHRA and CDR2 YSYEKL come from the germline V gene. For the CDR3, the DNA is TGCGCCAGCAGCCAAGATGTTAGCCCAGAGACCCAGTACTTC. This sequence encodes CASSQDVSPETQYF.

The CDR3: CAISEGGGSTDTQYF. The CDR3 DNA sequence: TGTGCCATCAGTGAGGGCGGGGGAAGCACAGATACGCAGTATTTT. V and J are TRBV10-3 and TRBJ2-3; 7 bases map to TRBD2. From germline, CDR1 is ENHRY and CDR2 SYGVKD. V lost 2 bases to trimming and J lost 0 bases; unmatched junction nucleotides: 2. The CDR3 is 15 amino acids.

This clone has more than one count but fewer than ten. The V and J genes are TRBV28 and TRBJ1-2, with 7 bases lining up with TRBD1. With V trimmed by 7 bases and J by 3 bases, 11 bases remained unmatched. The CDR3 loop spans 15 amino acids. Per germline, CDR1 MDHEN and CDR2 SYDVKM. Here the CDR3 reads CASTEGAKEDYGYTF. The CDR3 DNA follows: TGTGCCAGCACCGAGGGGGCCAAGGAAGACTATGGCTACACCTTC.